This T cell receptor (beta chain) originates from a study of metastatic and nonmetastatic thyroid tumors. Study in general: Repertoires were compared across blood and tumor or nodule tissue from malignant and benign thyroid patients. Points from the study as a whole: It was reported that TCR beta diversity was significantly higher in malignant thyroid tumors than benign nodules, in blood and tumor.

There are a few counts of this clone. As yet, its antigen is unknown. The junction shows a germline mismatch at one end, possibly a read error. As processed by the authors: It was from CDR3 differences across clinicopathological groups that a distant-metastasis classifier for papillary thyroid cancer was built. Via MiXCR, TCRdb re-called the PCR reads. The V and J calls follow TCRdb's processing rather than the paper's. The sample yields about 24,000 clones, 20% to 25% seen once. This CDR3 region has 16 residues. The germline V gene has CDR1 LGHNT and CDR2 FRNRAP. Thyroid surgery was performed in patients who had received no treatment beforehand.

The source is a male donor with papillary thyroid cancer or a benign thyroid nodule (not recorded which). Some clones in this sample may be carry-over from other donors' samples. The material sequenced was blood. The chain is built from TRBV12-5 and TRBJ1-5; 10 nucleotides match TRBD1. CDR3 region: CASGSTGTGARQPEHF. As DNA, the CDR3 is TGTGCTAGTGGTTCCACAGGGACAGGGGCTCGTCAGCCCGAGCATTTT.